This TCR beta chain was documented in a study of technical replicates of blood from a handful of donors. Sequenced by immunoSEQ multiplex PCR; TCRdb stores in-frame clones only, minus some. The table lists roughly 50,000 clones, about 95% of them singletons. V was shortened by 1 base and J by 5 bases, with 5 bases between the two germline ends. CDR3 length equals 12 residues. Looked up from germline, CDR1 is SGHAT and CDR2 is FQNNGV. The rearrangement joins TRBV11-2 to TRBJ2-5; D unresolved. The TCR sequence derives from a human donor in good health. Some clones in this sample may be carry-over from other donors' samples. The sample was PBMCs. The CDR3 loop is CASSLARETQYF. Written as DNA, the CDR3 is TGTGCCAGCAGCTTAGCGCGGGAGACCCAGTACTTC.